This is a list of T cell receptor beta chains from one sample in a study of vaccination and CD4 T cells after COVID-19. Their antigens are not known. TCRdb itself ran the PCR reads through MiXCR, one entry per CDR3 protein. The sample includes fewer than 25,000 distinct CDR3 sequences, around 39% of them seen just once. This sample comprised CD4+ T cells from blood, cultured in vitro, obtained about 7 months after SARS-CoV-2 vaccination. These receptors were taken from a human donor who had recovered from COVID-19. Both conserved end residues are part of each CDR3. D genes are given only for firm matches. Rows give clone size only sometimes, using once, few, many, or a class for an expanded clone.

CATSRQGISSYNSPLHF	TGTGCCACATCAAGACAGGGGATTAGCTCCTATAATTCACCCCTCCACTTT	TRBV27	TRBD1	TRBJ1-6	.
CSASPLAGVREQFF	TGCAGTGCTAGCCCCCTAGCGGGAGTCCGTGAGCAGTTCTTC	TRBV20-1	TRBD2	TRBJ2-1	.
CASSPGDVSQETQYF	TGTGCCAGCAGCCCCGGGGACGTCAGTCAAGAGACCCAGTACTTC	TRBV7-9	.	TRBJ2-5	.
CSARRLTSGQETQYF	TGCAGTGCTAGACGGCTGACTAGCGGACAAGAGACCCAGTACTTC	TRBV20-1	TRBD2	TRBJ2-5	few
CSARIWGTIYF	TGCAGTGCTCGAATTTGGGGCACCATATATTTT	TRBV20-1	.	TRBJ1-3	.
CASSLTGTSGSTDTQYF	TGTGCCAGCAGCTTAACGGGGACTAGCGGGAGCACAGATACGCAGTATTTT	TRBV7-3	TRBD2	TRBJ2-3	few
CASSRGSVSQRYGYTF	TGTGCCAGCAGCAGGGGTTCAGTCTCACAGCGCTATGGCTACACCTTC	TRBV7-2	.	TRBJ1-2	.
CSARVAGTSYNEQFF	TGCAGTGCTAGAGTGGCGGGTACCTCCTACAATGAGCAGTTCTTC	TRBV20-1	.	TRBJ2-1	.
CASSFLGLFQETQYF	TGTGCCAGCAGTTTCCTGGGACTGTTCCAAGAGACCCAGTACTTC	TRBV28	.	TRBJ2-5	.
CAGSYSNQPQHF	TGTGCCGGGTCCTATAGCAATCAGCCCCAGCATTTT	TRBV28	.	TRBJ1-5	few
CASTAPGVPYEQYF	TGTGCCAGCACCGCCCCAGGGGTACCCTACGAGCAGTACTTC	TRBV28	.	TRBJ2-7	.
CASSYVGTGGFEETQYF	TGTGCCAGCAGTTACGTGGGGACAGGGGGCTTTGAAGAGACCCAGTACTTC	TRBV6-5	TRBD1	TRBJ2-5	few
CSAYVSTYNEQFF	TGCAGTGCTTATGTCTCTACCTACAATGAGCAGTTCTTC	TRBV20-1	.	TRBJ2-1	few
CSASKSAGGNTEAFF	TGCAGTGCTAGTAAATCTGCGGGGGGGAACACTGAAGCTTTCTTT	TRBV20-1	.	TRBJ1-1	.
CASSEEGTGAYEQYF	TGTGCCAGCAGTGAAGAGGGGACAGGGGCCTACGAGCAGTACTTC	TRBV6-1	TRBD1	TRBJ2-7	.
CAISEGGWDRGNQPQHF	TGTGCCATCAGTGAAGGTGGGTGGGACAGGGGTAATCAGCCCCAGCATTTT	TRBV10-3	TRBD1	TRBJ1-5	.
CSAGINYEQYF	TGCAGTGCTGGAATCAACTACGAGCAGTACTTC	TRBV20-1	.	TRBJ2-7	.
CASSEFGGSNNSPLHF	TGTGCCAGCAGTGAATTCGGGGGCAGTAACAATTCACCCCTCCACTTT	TRBV6-1	.	TRBJ1-6	.
CATSLRDTQYF	TGTGCCACCAGTCTAAGGGATACGCAGTATTTT	TRBV24-1	.	TRBJ2-3	.
CASTPGTFQETQYF	TGTGCCAGCACCCCCGGGACATTCCAAGAGACCCAGTACTTC	TRBV28	.	TRBJ2-5	.
CASSYSRTVYGYTF	TGTGCCAGCAGTTACTCCAGGACAGTTTATGGCTACACCTTC	TRBV6-5	.	TRBJ1-2	few
CASSYSSGTDTQYF	TGTGCCAGCAGTTACTCTAGCGGCACAGATACGCAGTATTTT	TRBV6-5	.	TRBJ2-3	few
CASDRTGYSPLHF	TGTGCCAGCGACAGGACAGGTTATTCACCCCTCCACTTT	TRBV21-1	.	TRBJ1-6	.
CASSPGLNYEQYF	TGTGCCAGCAGCCCCGGACTAAACTACGAGCAGTACTTC	TRBV7-9	.	TRBJ2-7	few
CASSQGIWPLHF	TGCGCCAGCAGCCAAGGGATCTGGCCCCTCCACTTT	TRBV4-1	.	TRBJ1-6	few
CATSREGRQETQYF	TGTGCCACCAGCAGAGAAGGGAGGCAAGAGACCCAGTACTTC	TRBV15	.	TRBJ2-5	.
CASSPGLAGPYNEQFF	TGTGCCAGCAGCCCGGGACTAGCGGGCCCCTACAATGAGCAGTTCTTC	TRBV7-8	TRBD2	TRBJ2-1	once
CSARESGLSYEQYF	TGCAGTGCTAGAGAGTCAGGACTATCCTACGAGCAGTACTTC	TRBV20-1	.	TRBJ2-7	.
CSARSGHEQYF	TGCAGTGCTAGGTCAGGCCACGAGCAGTACTTC	TRBV20-1	.	TRBJ2-7	once
CDRDNSYEQYF	TGTGACAGGGATAACTCCTACGAGCAGTACTTC	TRBV6-2/TRBV6-3	.	TRBJ2-7	.
CASSLAGYSQETQYF	TGTGCCAGCAGCTTGGCCGGATATAGCCAAGAGACCCAGTACTTC	TRBV11-3	.	TRBJ2-5	.
CASRGGTGVSYEQYF	TGTGCCAGCAGGGGGGGGACAGGGGTCTCCTACGAGCAGTACTTC	TRBV7-2	TRBD1	TRBJ2-7	few
CSAPGQKYEQYF	TGCAGTGCTCCGGGACAAAAATACGAGCAGTACTTC	TRBV20-1	.	TRBJ2-7	.
CASSYNRGPYEQYF	TGTGCCAGCAGTTATAACAGGGGTCCCTACGAGCAGTACTTC	TRBV6-5	TRBD1	TRBJ2-7	.
CASRWAVGYNSPLHF	TGTGCCAGCCGCTGGGCAGTGGGCTATAATTCACCCCTCCACTTT	TRBV6-1	.	TRBJ1-6	.
CASSIGSAAGDEQYF	TGTGCCAGTAGTATAGGGTCGGCGGCAGGGGACGAGCAGTACTTC	TRBV19	.	TRBJ2-7	few
CSAISSGTGMETQYF	TGCAGTGCTATAAGTTCCGGGACAGGGATGGAGACCCAGTACTTC	TRBV20-1	TRBD1	TRBJ2-5	.
CSATVEETQYF	TGCAGTGCCACAGTAGAAGAGACCCAGTACTTC	TRBV20-1	.	TRBJ2-5	.
CASSEGGTSGFTDTQYF	TGTGCCAGCAGTGAAGGAGGGACTAGCGGCTTCACAGATACGCAGTATTTT	TRBV6-1	TRBD2	TRBJ2-3	.
CASSLDRARPAGAYEQYF	TGTGCCAGCAGCTTAGACCGGGCTCGGCCAGCGGGAGCTTACGAGCAGTACTTC	TRBV11-2	TRBD2	TRBJ2-7	.
CASSRDREPVNEQFF	TGTGCCAGCAGCCGAGACAGGGAGCCTGTCAATGAGCAGTTCTTC	TRBV7-3	TRBD1	TRBJ2-1	.
CASSLSIEQFF	TGTGCCAGCAGTTTAAGCATCGAGCAGTTCTTC	TRBV12-3/TRBV12-4	.	TRBJ2-1	.
CASSQLGAGRQETQYF	TGTGCCAGCAGCCAACTGGGGGCAGGGCGACAAGAGACCCAGTACTTC	TRBV4-2	.	TRBJ2-5	.
CASNRGTDTQYF	TGTGCCAGCAACAGGGGGACAGATACGCAGTATTTT	TRBV7-9	TRBD1	TRBJ2-3	.
CASIGNTGLDTQYF	TGTGCCAGCATTGGAAACACTGGTTTGGATACGCAGTATTTT	TRBV6-1	.	TRBJ2-3	.
CSARTLKAGNTGELFF	TGCAGTGCTAGAACCCTAAAAGCGGGGAACACCGGGGAGCTGTTTTTT	TRBV20-1	.	TRBJ2-2	.
CASSRTRGEQFF	TGTGCCAGCAGCCGTACTAGGGGTGAGCAGTTCTTC	TRBV6-1	.	TRBJ2-1	.
CSARDSLRTVEQFF	TGCAGTGCTAGAGATTCCCTTCGTACTGTTGAGCAGTTCTTC	TRBV20-1	.	TRBJ2-1	few
CASSKGETQYF	TGTGCCAGCAGCAAAGGGGAGACCCAGTACTTC	TRBV21-1	.	TRBJ2-5	.
CASSPLAGRRTEAFF	TGCGCCAGCAGTCCTTTGGCGGGACGCCGCACTGAAGCTTTCTTT	TRBV4-1	.	TRBJ1-1	.